This T cell receptor beta chain was identified in a study of blood T cell repertoires in COVID-19. As for the study in general: Samples came from the United States, Italy and Spain, spanning acute and convalescent COVID-19.

The CDR3 sequence is 13 residues long. Trimming cost V 6 bases and J 11 bases; bases outside gene matches: 10. CDR1 is WSHSY and CDR2 is SAAADI in the germline V gene. This clone was recorded a few times. Per the original methods: Amplifying reference gene primers gave estimates of nucleated cell counts. Sequencing used immunoSEQ multiplex PCR; TCRdb keeps in-frame clones, though not all of them. That table gives V, J and clone size, and the DNA gave D and trimming. Here the sample spans 55,000 to 75,000 clones, around 79% being singletons. Sequenced material: peripheral blood. This rearrangement joins TRBV10-2 to TRBJ1-1, with 9 nucleotides matching TRBD1. The TCR was taken from a man aged 60 to 69 with acute or convalescent COVID-19. In DNA form, the CDR3 reads TGCGCCAGCAGGGAAACAGGGGGCTCTGGGGCTTTCTTT. Its translation is CASRETGGSGAFF.